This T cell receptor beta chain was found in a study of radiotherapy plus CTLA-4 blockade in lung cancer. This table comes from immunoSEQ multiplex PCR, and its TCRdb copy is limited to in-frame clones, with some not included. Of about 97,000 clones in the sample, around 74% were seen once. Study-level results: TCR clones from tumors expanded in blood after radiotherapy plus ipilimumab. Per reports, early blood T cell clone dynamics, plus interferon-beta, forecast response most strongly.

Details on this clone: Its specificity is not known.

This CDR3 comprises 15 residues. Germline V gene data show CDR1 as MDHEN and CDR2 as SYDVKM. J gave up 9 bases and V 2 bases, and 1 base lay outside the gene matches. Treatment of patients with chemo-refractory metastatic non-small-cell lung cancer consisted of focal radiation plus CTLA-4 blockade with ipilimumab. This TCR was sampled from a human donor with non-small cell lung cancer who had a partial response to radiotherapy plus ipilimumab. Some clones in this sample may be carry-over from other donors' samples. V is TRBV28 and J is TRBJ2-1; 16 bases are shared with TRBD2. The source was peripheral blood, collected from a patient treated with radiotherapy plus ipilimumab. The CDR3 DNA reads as TGTGCCAGCAGTTTAGGGACTAGCGGGAGGGGTGAGCAGTTCTTC. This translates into CASSLGTSGRGEQFF.